This is a list of T cell receptor beta chains from one sample in a study of T cells in Graves' hyperthyroidism and ophthalmopathy. In TCRdb, the multiplex PCR reads were re-called with MiXCR into one record per CDR3 protein. The data contain 390,000 or so distinct CDR3 sequences, roughly 14% of them singletons. Sequenced sample: blood. These receptors were collected from a man aged 18 to 29 with Graves' ophthalmopathy. Each CDR3 is given with its conserved first and last residue. A D gene is named only where the DNA matches it firmly. For some rows the clone size is stated as once, few or many, or as a class when expanded; others skip it.

j_call,cdr3_length,d_call,v_call,clone_size,cdr3_aa,cdr3_nt
TRBJ2-7,18,TRBD2,TRBV4-1,few,CASSQTSGRVSRTYEQYF,TGCGCCAGCAGCCAAACTAGCGGCAGGGTATCCCGCACCTACGAGCAGTACTTC
TRBJ2-1,12,.,TRBV27,few,CASSLLNSEQFF,TGTGCCAGCAGTTTACTTAACAGTGAGCAGTTCTTC
TRBJ1-6,15,.,TRBV6-1,.,CASSGQRTYNSPLHF,TGTGCCAGCAGTGGGCAAAGGACCTATAATTCACCCCTCCACTTT
TRBJ2-1,18,TRBD2,TRBV24-1,.,CATSDLQTSGGFLHEQFF,TGTGCCACCAGTGATTTGCAAACTAGCGGGGGTTTCTTGCATGAGCAGTTCTTC
TRBJ1-2,15,.,TRBV27,.,CASLAGTNNNYGYTF,TGTGCCAGCCTTGCTGGGACCAACAATAACTATGGCTACACCTTC
TRBJ2-4,17,.,TRBV3-1,many,CASSQEYWGTSRGIQYF,TGTGCCAGCAGCCAAGAATATTGGGGCACTTCGAGGGGGATTCAGTACTTC
TRBJ2-7,14,.,TRBV6-1,few,CASSEEVGVYEQYF,TGTGCCAGCAGTGAAGAGGTCGGCGTCTACGAGCAGTACTTC
TRBJ1-2,13,.,TRBV15,.,CATSSGADYGYTF,TGTGCCACCAGTTCAGGGGCGGACTATGGCTACACCTTC
TRBJ1-6,16,TRBD1,TRBV20-1,.,CSADPGTGFSNSPLHF,TGCAGTGCCGACCCCGGGACAGGGTTTAGTAATTCACCCCTCCACTTT
TRBJ2-1,16,TRBD1,TRBV27,many,CASSLMDRGTYNEQFF,TGTGCCAGCAGTTTAATGGACAGGGGCACCTACAATGAGCAGTTCTTC
TRBJ2-1,16,TRBD2,TRBV10-2,.,CASSEPLAGGPNEQFF,TGCGCCAGCAGTGAGCCCCTAGCGGGGGGCCCCAATGAGCAGTTCTTC
TRBJ1-2,15,.,TRBV27,many,CASTSGWGLDYGYTF,TGTGCCAGCACCTCGGGGTGGGGGCTGGACTATGGCTACACCTTC
TRBJ2-7,14,.,TRBV13,many,CASSLRISGDEQYF,TGTGCCAGCAGCTTACGGATTAGCGGCGACGAGCAGTACTTC
TRBJ2-1,20,.,TRBV14,few,CASSQEKVWVDARPYNEQFF,TGTGCCAGCAGCCAAGAGAAGGTTTGGGTGGACGCCCGCCCCTACAATGAGCAGTTCTTC
TRBJ2-1,14,.,TRBV20-1,many,CSASLADSSQLPFF,TGCAGTGCTAGCCTTGCGGATTCCTCCCAGCTGCCGTTCTTC
TRBJ1-2,15,.,TRBV28,many,CASIPGHQANYGYTF,TGTGCCAGCATCCCGGGACACCAAGCTAACTATGGCTACACCTTC
TRBJ1-4,16,TRBD1,TRBV7-9,.,CASSLVLRTGGEKLFF,TGTGCCAGCAGCTTAGTCTTAAGGACAGGGGGTGAAAAACTGTTTTTT
TRBJ2-1,13,TRBD1,TRBV29-1,few,CSAGTGDYNEQFF,TGCAGCGCCGGGACAGGGGATTACAATGAGCAGTTCTTC
TRBJ2-2,16,.,TRBV15,.,CATSRGEGANTGELFF,TGTGCCACCAGCAGAGGGGAGGGGGCGAACACCGGGGAGCTGTTTTTT
TRBJ2-2,14,.,TRBV7-9,.,CASSRPSSTGELFF,TGTGCCAGCAGCCGGCCTAGCAGCACCGGGGAGCTGTTTTTT
TRBJ2-7,13,TRBD1,TRBV29-1,many,CSVSPTGGYEQYF,TGCAGCGTTTCCCCGACAGGGGGGTACGAGCAGTACTTC
TRBJ2-7,16,TRBD1,TRBV15,many,CATSSDRADGLYEQYF,TGTGCCACCAGCAGCGACAGGGCCGATGGTCTCTACGAGCAGTACTTC
TRBJ2-3,19,TRBD2,TRBV27,.,CPASSLSSSGGALTHTQYF,TGTCCTGCCAGCAGTTTATCTAGTAGCGGGGGGGCCCTCACCCATACGCAGTATTTT
TRBJ2-2,14,TRBD2,TRBV27,few,CASSWASGRRELFF,TGTGCCAGCAGTTGGGCTAGCGGGAGAAGGGAGCTGTTTTTT
TRBJ1-2,12,.,TRBV4-1,.,CASSQDYYGYTF,TGCGCCAGCAGCCAAGATTACTATGGCTACACCTTC
TRBJ2-1,16,TRBD2,TRBV24-1,.,CATSDFSGGPMDEQFF,TGTGCCACCAGTGATTTCTCGGGAGGGCCTATGGATGAGCAGTTCTTC
TRBJ1-5,12,.,TRBV15,many,CATSTYNQPQHF,TGTGCCACCAGCACCTATAATCAGCCCCAGCATTTT
TRBJ2-4,16,TRBD2,TRBV3-1,.,CASGTSGGLAKNIQYF,TGTGCCAGTGGGACTAGCGGGGGGTTAGCCAAAAACATTCAGTACTTC
TRBJ2-3,14,.,TRBV30,many,CAWSVYGATDTQYF,TGTGCCTGGAGTGTATACGGCGCCACAGATACGCAGTATTTT
TRBJ2-1,15,TRBD2,TRBV19,.,CASSIRRGGRGEQFF,TGTGCCAGTAGTATACGGCGGGGGGGCCGGGGTGAGCAGTTCTTC
TRBJ2-7,15,.,TRBV11-2,many,CASSLEASSVNEQYF,TGTGCCAGCAGCTTAGAGGCCAGTTCTGTGAACGAGCAGTACTTC
TRBJ2-3,18,TRBD2,TRBV13,many,CASSLDFSGGTEADTQYF,TGTGCCAGCAGCTTAGATTTTAGCGGGGGTACGGAGGCAGATACGCAGTATTTT
TRBJ2-3,16,.,TRBV19,few,CASSMGVRPLTDTQYF,TGTGCCAGTAGTATGGGCGTGAGGCCCCTCACAGATACGCAGTATTTT
TRBJ1-5,14,.,TRBV6-1,many,CATSGEQGNQPQHF,TGTGCCACCTCTGGGGAACAGGGCAATCAGCCCCAGCATTTT
TRBJ2-2,17,.,TRBV10-2,few,CASSVSHLRSRPGELFF,TGCGCCAGCAGTGTTTCCCATCTCCGCTCTCGACCCGGGGAGCTGTTTTTT
TRBJ1-2,14,.,TRBV20-1,many,CSARVRGADTGYTF,TGCAGTGCACGGGTGCGGGGTGCTGATACGGGCTACACCTTC
TRBJ2-1,16,TRBD1,TRBV12-5,many,CASGLVLGTDYNEQFF,TGTGCTAGTGGTTTGGTACTAGGGACAGACTACAATGAGCAGTTCTTC
TRBJ1-5,14,TRBD1,TRBV6-1,.,CASSESTGWGPQHF,TGTGCCAGCAGTGAGTCGACAGGGTGGGGTCCCCAGCATTTT
TRBJ1-2,12,.,TRBV5-1,.,CASSLEGPIGTF,TGCGCCAGCAGCTTGGAAGGGCCTATTGGGACCTTC
TRBJ2-6,16,.,TRBV19,.,CARSMVQLSGANVLTF,TGTGCCCGTAGTATGGTACAGCTCTCTGGGGCCAACGTCCTGACTTTC
TRBJ2-1,18,TRBD2,TRBV5-4,few,CASTPFPGTSGGAHEQFF,TGTGCCAGCACCCCATTTCCCGGGACTAGCGGGGGGGCCCATGAGCAGTTCTTC
TRBJ2-3,13,.,TRBV6-5,few,CASSYSRIDTQYF,TGTGCCAGCAGTTACTCTCGGATAGATACGCAGTATTTT
TRBJ2-1,15,.,TRBV20-1,many,CSATTAKFGYNEQFF,TGCAGTGCTACGACAGCCAAATTTGGCTACAATGAGCAGTTCTTC
TRBJ2-7,13,TRBD1,TRBV7-9,many,CASRTGGTYEQYF,TGTGCCAGCAGGACAGGGGGGACCTACGAGCAGTACTTC
TRBJ2-6,16,TRBD1,TRBV5-4,.,CASSRGTGAGANVLTF,TGTGCCAGCAGCCGGGGGACAGGGGCTGGGGCCAACGTCCTGACTTTC
TRBJ2-3,16,.,TRBV25-1,many,CASSEIGLVDLATQYF,TGTGCCAGCAGTGAAATCGGGCTAGTGGATCTAGCTACGCAGTATTTT
TRBJ2-1,14,.,TRBV5-8,.,CASSPWTDSNEQFF,TGCGCCAGCAGCCCCTGGACCGACAGCAATGAGCAGTTCTTC
TRBJ2-2,13,.,TRBV9,few,CASSAPRSGELFF,TGTGCCAGCAGCGCGCCGCGTTCCGGGGAGCTGTTTTTT
TRBJ1-2,13,.,TRBV12-3/TRBV12-4,.,CASSFRVYYGYTF,TGTGCCAGCAGTTTTCGGGTTTACTATGGCTACACCTTC
TRBJ2-7,11,.,TRBV12-3/TRBV12-4,many,CASKLSVRQYF,TGTGCCAGCAAGTTGAGTGTCCGGCAGTACTTC
TRBJ2-2,20,TRBD1,TRBV4-1,few,CASSRMTGSVTHSNTGELFF,TGCGCCAGCAGCCGGATGACAGGGAGCGTCACACACTCGAACACCGGGGAGCTGTTTTTT
TRBJ2-2,13,.,TRBV12-3/TRBV12-4,few,CASSHLYAGELFF,TGTGCCAGCAGTCATCTTTATGCCGGGGAGCTGTTTTTT
TRBJ1-4,15,.,TRBV19,.,CASSIVAATNEKLFF,TGTGCCAGTAGTATAGTGGCAGCAACTAATGAAAAACTGTTTTTT
TRBJ2-7,15,TRBD1,TRBV7-2,many,CASSSWTGDAYEQYF,TGTGCCAGCAGCTCCTGGACAGGGGATGCCTACGAGCAGTACTTC
TRBJ2-2,15,.,TRBV7-9,.,CASSTAGRHTGELFF,TGTGCCAGCAGCACGGCGGGACGCCATACCGGGGAGCTGTTTTTT
TRBJ1-5,15,.,TRBV20-1,many,CSASPGNLLGQPQHF,TGCAGTGCATCACCCGGGAACCTGCTTGGTCAGCCCCAGCATTTT
TRBJ1-1,14,.,TRBV6-2/TRBV6-3,many,CASSYSGANTEAFF,TGTGCCAGCAGTTACTCCGGAGCGAACACTGAAGCTTTCTTT
TRBJ1-1,16,.,TRBV5-8,many,CASSLVAGASGSEAFF,TGTGCCAGCAGCTTGGTCGCCGGAGCGTCGGGTAGTGAAGCTTTCTTT